This T cell receptor (beta chain) was sequenced in a study of graft-versus-host responses after intestinal transplantation. Broader study findings: GvH clones surfaced in recipient marrow, some emerging earlier in ileum or blood. Some patients had graft-donor T cell macrochimerism, and their allografts showed high graft-versus-host to host-versus-graft clonal ratios. There was an association between peak levels of circulating GvH clones and early post-transplant HvG declines.

Turning to this clone: What it recognizes is unknown. The junction does not match germline at one end; this may be a read error.

Sequencing used immunoSEQ multiplex PCR; TCRdb keeps in-frame clones, though not all of them. The table has about 120,000 clones, more than 90% seen once. The sequencing used unstimulated CD4+ T cells sorted from spleen or lymph node cells, collected before transplant. The receptor was isolated from a human donor who was the organ donor for an intestinal transplant.

CDR3 DNA: TGCGCCAGCAGCCAGGAAGCGGGAGGAGGCTACGAGCAGTACTTC. Translation gives CASSQEAGGGYEQYF. This sequence joins TRBV5-5 and TRBJ2-7, with 9 positions matching TRBD2. The CDR3 loop spans 15 amino acids. Germline lookup yields CDR1 SGHKS and CDR2 YYEKEE (reference sequence).